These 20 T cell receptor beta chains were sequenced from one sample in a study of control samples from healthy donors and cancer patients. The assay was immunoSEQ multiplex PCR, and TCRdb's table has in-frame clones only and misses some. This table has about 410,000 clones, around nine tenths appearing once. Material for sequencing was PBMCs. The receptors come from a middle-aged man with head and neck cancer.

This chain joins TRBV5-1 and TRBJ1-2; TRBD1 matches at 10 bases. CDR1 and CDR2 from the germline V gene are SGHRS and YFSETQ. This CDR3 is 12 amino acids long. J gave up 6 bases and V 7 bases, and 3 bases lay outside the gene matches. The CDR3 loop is CASDGTGDGYTF. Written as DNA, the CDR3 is TGCGCCAGCGACGGGACAGGGGATGGCTACACCTTC.

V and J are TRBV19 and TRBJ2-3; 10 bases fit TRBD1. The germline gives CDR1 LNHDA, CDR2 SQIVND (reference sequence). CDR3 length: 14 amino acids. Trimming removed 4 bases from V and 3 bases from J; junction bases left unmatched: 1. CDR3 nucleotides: TGTGCCAGTAGTACGGACAGGGGGACAGATACGCAGTATTTT. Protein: CASSTDRGTDTQYF.

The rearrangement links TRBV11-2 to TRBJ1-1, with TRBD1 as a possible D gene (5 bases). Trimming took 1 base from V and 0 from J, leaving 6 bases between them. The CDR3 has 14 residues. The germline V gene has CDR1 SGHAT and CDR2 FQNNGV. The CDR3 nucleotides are TGTGCCAGCAGCTTAGGCAGGGTGAACACTGAAGCTTTCTTT. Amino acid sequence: CASSLGRVNTEAFF. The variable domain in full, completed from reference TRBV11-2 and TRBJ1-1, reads EAGVAQSPRYKIIEKRQSVAFWCNPISGHATLYWYQQILGQGPKLLIQFQNNGVVDDSQLPKDRFSAERLKGVDSTLKIQPAKLEDSAVYLCASSLGRVNTEAFFGQGTRLTVV.

For the CDR3, the DNA is TGTGCCAGCTCACCACGGCAACAGGACGTCGGGGAGCTGTTTTTT. This translates into CASSPRQQDVGELFF. This sequence joins TRBV18 and TRBJ2-2; D possibly corresponds to TRBD1 (5 bases). Trimming took off 1 base at V and 7 bases at J, with 13 bases between the two ends. In germline, CDR1 is KGHSH, CDR2 LQKENI. The CDR3 extends over 15 amino acids. The full variable domain, rest sourced from reference TRBV18 and TRBJ2-2, is NAGVMQNPRHLVRRRGQEARLRCSPMKGHSHVYWYRQLPEEGLKFMVYLQKENIIDESGMPKERFSAEFPKEGPSILRIQQVVRGDSAAYFCASSPRQQDVGELFFGEGSRLTVL.

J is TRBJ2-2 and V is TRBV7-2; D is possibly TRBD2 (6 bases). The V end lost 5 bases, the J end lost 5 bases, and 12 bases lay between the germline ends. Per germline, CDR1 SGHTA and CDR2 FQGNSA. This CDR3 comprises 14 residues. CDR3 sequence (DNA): TGTGCCAGCAGCCCCGGTCGGGGGACCGGGGAGCTGTTTTTT. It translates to CASSPGRGTGELFF.

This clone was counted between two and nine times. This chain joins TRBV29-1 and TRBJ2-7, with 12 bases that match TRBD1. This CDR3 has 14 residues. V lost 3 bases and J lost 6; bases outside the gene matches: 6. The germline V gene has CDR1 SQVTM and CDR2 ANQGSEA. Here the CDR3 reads CSVDFGTGGGEQYF. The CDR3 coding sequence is TGCAGCGTTGATTTCGGGACAGGGGGCGGCGAGCAGTACTTC.

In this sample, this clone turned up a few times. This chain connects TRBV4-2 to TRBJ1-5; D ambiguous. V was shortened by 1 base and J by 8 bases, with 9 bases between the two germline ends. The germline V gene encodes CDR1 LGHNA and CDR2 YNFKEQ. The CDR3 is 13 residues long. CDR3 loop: CASSQVRGEPQHF. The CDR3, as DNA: TGTGCCAGCAGCCAAGTGCGGGGAGAGCCCCAGCATTTT.

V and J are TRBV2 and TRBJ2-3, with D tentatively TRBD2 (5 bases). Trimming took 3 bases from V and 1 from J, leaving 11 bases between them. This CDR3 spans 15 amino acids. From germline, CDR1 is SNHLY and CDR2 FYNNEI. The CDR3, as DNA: TGTGCCAGCAGTGACCGGGATTTCGGCACAGATACGCAGTATTTT. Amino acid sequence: CASSDRDFGTDTQYF.

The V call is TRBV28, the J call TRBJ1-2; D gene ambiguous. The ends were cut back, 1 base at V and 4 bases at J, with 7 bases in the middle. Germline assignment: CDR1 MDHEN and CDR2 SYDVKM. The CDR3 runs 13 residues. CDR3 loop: CASSLLEAYGYTF. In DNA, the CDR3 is TGTGCCAGCAGTTTATTGGAGGCCTATGGCTACACCTTC.

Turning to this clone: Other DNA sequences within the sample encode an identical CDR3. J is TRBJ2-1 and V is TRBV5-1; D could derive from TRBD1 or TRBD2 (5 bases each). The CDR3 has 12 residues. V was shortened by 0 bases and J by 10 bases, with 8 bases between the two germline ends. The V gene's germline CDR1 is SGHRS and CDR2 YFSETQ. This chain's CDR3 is CASSLVGDEQFF. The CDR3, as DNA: TGCGCCAGCAGCTTGGTAGGGGACGAGCAGTTCTTC.

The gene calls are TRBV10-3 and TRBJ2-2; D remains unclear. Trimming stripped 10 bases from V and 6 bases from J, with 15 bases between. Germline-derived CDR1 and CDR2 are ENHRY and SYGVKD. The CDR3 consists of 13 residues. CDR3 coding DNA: TGTGCCACCGGCCTGTTAGAGCCCGGGGAGCTGTTTTTT. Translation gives CATGLLEPGELFF.

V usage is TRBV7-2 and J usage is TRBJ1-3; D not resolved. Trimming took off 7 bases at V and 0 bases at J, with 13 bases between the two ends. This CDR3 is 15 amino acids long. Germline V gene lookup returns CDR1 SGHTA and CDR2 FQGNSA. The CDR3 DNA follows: TGTGCCAGCACGGTAGTCGGGTTCTCTGGAAACACCATATATTTT. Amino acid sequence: CASTVVGFSGNTIYF. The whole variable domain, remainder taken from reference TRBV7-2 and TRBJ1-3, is GAGVSQSPSNKVTEKGKDVELRCDPISGHTALYWYRQSLGQGLEFLIYFQGNSAPDKSGLPSDRFSAERTGGSVSTLTIQRTQQEDSAVYLCASTVVGFSGNTIYFGEGSWLTVV.

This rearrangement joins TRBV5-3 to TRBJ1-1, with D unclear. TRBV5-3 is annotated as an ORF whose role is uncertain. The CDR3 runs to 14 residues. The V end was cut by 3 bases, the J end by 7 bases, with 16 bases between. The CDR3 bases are TGTGCCAGAAGCTCTGGCCTTTCCGGGGTTGAAGCTTTCTTT. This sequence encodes CARSSGLSGVEAFF.

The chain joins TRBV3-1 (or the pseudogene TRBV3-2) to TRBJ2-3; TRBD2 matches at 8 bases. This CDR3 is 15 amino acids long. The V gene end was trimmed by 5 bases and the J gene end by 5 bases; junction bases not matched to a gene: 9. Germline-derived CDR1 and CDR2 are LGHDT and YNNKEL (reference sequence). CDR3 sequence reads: CASSSRGGRGDTQYF. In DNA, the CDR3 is TGTGCCAGCAGCTCCCGGGGGGGGAGGGGAGATACGCAGTATTTT.

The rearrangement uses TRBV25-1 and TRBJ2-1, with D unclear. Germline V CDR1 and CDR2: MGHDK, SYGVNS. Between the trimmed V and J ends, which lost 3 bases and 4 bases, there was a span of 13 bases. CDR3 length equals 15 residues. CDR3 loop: CASSDPRVRYNEQFF. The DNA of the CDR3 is TGTGCCAGCAGTGACCCCCGGGTCCGTTACAATGAGCAGTTCTTC.

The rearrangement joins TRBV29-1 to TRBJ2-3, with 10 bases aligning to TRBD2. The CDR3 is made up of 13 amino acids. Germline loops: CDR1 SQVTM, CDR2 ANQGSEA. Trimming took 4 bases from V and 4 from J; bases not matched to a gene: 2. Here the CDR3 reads CSVGLAGSDTQYF. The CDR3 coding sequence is TGCAGCGTTGGACTAGCGGGCTCAGATACGCAGTATTTT.

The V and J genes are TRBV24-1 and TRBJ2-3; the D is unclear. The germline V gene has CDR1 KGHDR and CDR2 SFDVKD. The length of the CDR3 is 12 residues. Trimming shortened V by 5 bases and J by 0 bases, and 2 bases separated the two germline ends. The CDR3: CATSASTDTQYF. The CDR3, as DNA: TGTGCCACCAGTGCTAGCACAGATACGCAGTATTTT.

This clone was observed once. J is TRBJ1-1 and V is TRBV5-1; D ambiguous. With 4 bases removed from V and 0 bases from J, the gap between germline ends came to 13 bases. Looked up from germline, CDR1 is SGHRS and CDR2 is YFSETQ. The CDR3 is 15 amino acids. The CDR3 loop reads CASSPGAGVNTEAFF. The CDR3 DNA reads TGCGCCAGCAGCCCCGGAGCTGGGGTGAACACTGAAGCTTTCTTT.

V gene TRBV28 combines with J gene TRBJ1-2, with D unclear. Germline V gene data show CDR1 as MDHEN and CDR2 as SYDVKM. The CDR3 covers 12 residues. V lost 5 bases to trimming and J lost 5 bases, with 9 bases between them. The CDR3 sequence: CASSILGYGYTF. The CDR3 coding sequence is TGTGCCAGCAGTATCTTGGGGTATGGCTACACCTTC.

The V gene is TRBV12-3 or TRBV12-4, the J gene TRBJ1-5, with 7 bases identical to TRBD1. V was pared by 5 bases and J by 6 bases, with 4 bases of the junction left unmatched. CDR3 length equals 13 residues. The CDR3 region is CASSIHRGQPQHF. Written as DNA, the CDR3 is TGTGCCAGCAGTATTCACAGGGGTCAGCCCCAGCATTTT.